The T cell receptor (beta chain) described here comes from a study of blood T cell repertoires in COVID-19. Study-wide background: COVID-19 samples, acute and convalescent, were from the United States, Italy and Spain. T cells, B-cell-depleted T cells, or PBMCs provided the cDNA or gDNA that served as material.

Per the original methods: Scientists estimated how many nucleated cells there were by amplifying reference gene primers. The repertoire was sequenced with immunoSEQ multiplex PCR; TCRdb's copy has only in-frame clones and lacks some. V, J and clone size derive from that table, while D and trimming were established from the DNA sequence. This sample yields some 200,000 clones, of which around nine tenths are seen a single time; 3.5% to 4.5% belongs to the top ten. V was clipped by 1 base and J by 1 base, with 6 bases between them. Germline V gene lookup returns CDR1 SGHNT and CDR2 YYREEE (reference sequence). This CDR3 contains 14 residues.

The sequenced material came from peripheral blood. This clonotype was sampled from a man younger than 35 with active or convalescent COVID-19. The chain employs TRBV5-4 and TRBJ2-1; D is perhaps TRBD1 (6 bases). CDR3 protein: CASSLQGSYNEQFF. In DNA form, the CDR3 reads TGTGCCAGCAGCTTGCAGGGGTCCTACAATGAGCAGTTCTTC.